This TCR beta chain derives from a study of blood T cell repertoires in COVID-19. TCRdb keeps only in-frame clones here, not all; method: immunoSEQ multiplex PCR. The sample gives about 270,000 clones, roughly 85% of which show up once; approximately 11% is in the top ten. The CDR3 runs to 15 residues. V lost 3 bases and J lost 11; bases outside the gene matches: 10. Germline lookup yields CDR1 MNHNS and CDR2 SASEGT. This rearrangement joins TRBV6-1 to TRBJ2-3, with 11 bases aligning to TRBD2. This TCR derives from a woman in her seventies with acute or convalescent COVID-19. The sequencing input was peripheral blood. CDR3 loop: CASSDPGTSGVGQYF. The CDR3 DNA reads TGTGCCAGCAGTGACCCCGGGACTAGCGGAGTGGGGCAGTATTTT.